This T cell receptor beta chain was observed in a study of blood T cells in healthy people across ages. General observations from the study: Naive and antigen-experienced cells were not separated, limiting conclusive comparison. Diversity figures based on one million T cells were deemed too low. Donor CMV infection status was unknown, possibly confounding age-related changes in expanded clonotypes.

Through a sample-barcoded 5' primer and a J-beta primer mix, a second PCR was run for roughly 7 to 11 cycles. A 12-random-nucleotide template-switch adaptor tagged each cDNA molecule. Using its own MiXCR run on the 5' RACE reads, TCRdb lists one record per CDR3 protein. The repertoire holds approximately 820,000 distinct CDR3 sequences, with 44% as singletons. This clonotype has just a few counts. Its matching antigen is unknown. V was shortened by 1 base and J by 7 bases, with 4 bases between the two germline ends. Germline-derived CDR1 and CDR2 are MGHDK and SYGVNS. This CDR3 region has 11 residues. The clonotype was recovered from a man aged 60 to 69 in good health. V usage is TRBV25-1 and J usage is TRBJ2-5; no reliable D call. What was sequenced was blood. This CDR3 is CASSEFGTQYF. CDR3 in DNA: TGTGCCAGCAGTGAATTTGGGACCCAGTACTTC.